The sequence of this T cell receptor (beta chain) was determined in a study of cytomegalovirus exposure and HLA in healthy donors. Overall study context: Among the 398 genotyped donors, about 81% were placed in the Caucasian-associated ancestry cluster.

CDR1 is MDHEN and CDR2 is SYDVKM in the germline V gene. Unmatched junction bases numbered 12, after V lost 6 bases and J lost 6 bases. The length of the CDR3 is 17 residues. The PCR was carried out with 60 Vbeta primers and 13 Jbeta primers. The assay was immunoSEQ multiplex PCR, and TCRdb's table has in-frame clones only and misses some. The repertoire holds 150,000 to 180,000 clones, 80% seen once, with around 13% in the top ten. Sequencing was performed on PBMCs. The clonotype was recovered from a man aged 25 to 40 in good health and CMV-seropositive. J is TRBJ1-5 and V is TRBV28, with 12 bases identical to TRBD1. The CDR3, as DNA: TGTGCCAGCAGCCCCCCCGGGACAGGGGGCTTCTCTCAGCCCCAGCATTTT. This encodes CASSPPGTGGFSQPQHF.